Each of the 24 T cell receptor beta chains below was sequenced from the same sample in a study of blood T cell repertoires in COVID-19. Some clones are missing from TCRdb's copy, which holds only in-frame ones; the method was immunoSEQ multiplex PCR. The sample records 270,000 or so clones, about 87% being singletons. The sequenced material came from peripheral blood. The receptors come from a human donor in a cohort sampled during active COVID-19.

CDR3 loop: CASSFDSVYGYTF. CDR3 nucleotides: TGTGCCAGCAGTTTTGACAGTGTCTATGGCTACACCTTC. V usage is TRBV28 and J usage is TRBJ1-2, with D perhaps TRBD1 (5 bases). In germline, CDR1 is MDHEN, CDR2 SYDVKM. V was cut by 3 bases and J by 4 bases, with 9 bases left in between. This CDR3 is 13 amino acids long.

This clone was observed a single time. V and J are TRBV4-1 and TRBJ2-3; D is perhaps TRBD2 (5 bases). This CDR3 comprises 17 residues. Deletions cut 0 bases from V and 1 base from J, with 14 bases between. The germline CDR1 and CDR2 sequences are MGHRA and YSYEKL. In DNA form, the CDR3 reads TGCGCCAGCAGCCAAGATCCGTATGGAGGCCGCACAGATACGCAGTATTTT. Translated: CASSQDPYGGRTDTQYF.

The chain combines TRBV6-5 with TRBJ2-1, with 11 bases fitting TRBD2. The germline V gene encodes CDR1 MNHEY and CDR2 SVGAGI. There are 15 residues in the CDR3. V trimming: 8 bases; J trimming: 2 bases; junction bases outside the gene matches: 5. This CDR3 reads CASGGLAGTYNEQFF. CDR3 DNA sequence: TGTGCCAGCGGAGGACTAGCGGGTACCTACAATGAGCAGTTCTTC.

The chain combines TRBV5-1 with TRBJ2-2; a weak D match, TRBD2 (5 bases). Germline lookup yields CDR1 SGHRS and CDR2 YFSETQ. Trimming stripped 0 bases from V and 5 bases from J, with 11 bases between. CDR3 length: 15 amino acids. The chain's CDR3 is CASSLAVTGTGELFF. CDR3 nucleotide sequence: TGCGCCAGCAGCTTGGCCGTAACGGGGACCGGGGAGCTGTTTTTT. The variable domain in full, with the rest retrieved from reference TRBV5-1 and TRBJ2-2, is KAGVTQTPRYLIKTRGQQVTLSCSPISGHRSVSWYQQTPGQGLQFLFEYFSETQRNKGNFPGRFSGRQFSNSRSEMNVSTLELGDSALYLCASSLAVTGTGELFFGEGSRLTVL.

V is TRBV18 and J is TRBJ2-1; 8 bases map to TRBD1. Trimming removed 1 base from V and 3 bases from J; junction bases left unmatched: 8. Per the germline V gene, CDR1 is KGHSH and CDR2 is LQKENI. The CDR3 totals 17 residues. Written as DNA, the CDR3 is TGTGCCAGCTCACCACTGGGTCAGGGGGCGGTCTACAATGAGCAGTTCTTC. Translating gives CASSPLGQGAVYNEQFF.

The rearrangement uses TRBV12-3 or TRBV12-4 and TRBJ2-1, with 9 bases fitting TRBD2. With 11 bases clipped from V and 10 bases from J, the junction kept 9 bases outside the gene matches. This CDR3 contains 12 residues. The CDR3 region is CARPLAGLEQFF. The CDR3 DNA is TGTGCCCGACCTCTAGCGGGACTGGAGCAGTTCTTC.

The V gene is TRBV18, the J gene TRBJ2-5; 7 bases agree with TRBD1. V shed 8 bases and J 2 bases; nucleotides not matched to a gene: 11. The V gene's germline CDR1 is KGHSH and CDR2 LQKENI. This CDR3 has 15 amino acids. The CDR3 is CASTGQQGQQETQYF. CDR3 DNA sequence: TGTGCCAGCACTGGCCAACAGGGGCAACAAGAGACCCAGTACTTC.

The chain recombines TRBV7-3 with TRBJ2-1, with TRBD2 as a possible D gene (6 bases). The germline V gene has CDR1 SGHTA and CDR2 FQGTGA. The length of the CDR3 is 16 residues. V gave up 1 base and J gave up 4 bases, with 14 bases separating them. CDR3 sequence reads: CASSLRAGTGYNEQFF. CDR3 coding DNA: TGTGCCAGCAGCTTAAGGGCGGGGACGGGGTACAATGAGCAGTTCTTC.

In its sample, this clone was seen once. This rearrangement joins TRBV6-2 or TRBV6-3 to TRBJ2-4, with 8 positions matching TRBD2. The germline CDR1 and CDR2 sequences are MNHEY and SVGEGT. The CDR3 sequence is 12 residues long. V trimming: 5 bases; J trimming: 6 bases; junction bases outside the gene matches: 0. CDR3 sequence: CASSSGRNIQYF. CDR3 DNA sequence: TGTGCCAGCAGTAGCGGGAGAAACATTCAGTACTTC.

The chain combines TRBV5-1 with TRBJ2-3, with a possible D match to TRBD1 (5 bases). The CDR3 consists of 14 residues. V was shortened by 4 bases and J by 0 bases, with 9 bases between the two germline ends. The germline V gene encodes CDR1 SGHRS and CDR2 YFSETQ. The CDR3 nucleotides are TGCGCCAGCAGCCCAAGGACAAGCACAGATACGCAGTATTTT. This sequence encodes CASSPRTSTDTQYF.

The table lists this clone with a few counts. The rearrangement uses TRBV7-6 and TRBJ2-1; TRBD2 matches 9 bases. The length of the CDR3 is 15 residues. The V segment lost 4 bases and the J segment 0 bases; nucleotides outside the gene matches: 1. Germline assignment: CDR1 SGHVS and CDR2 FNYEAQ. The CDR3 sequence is CASSSLAGSYNEQFF. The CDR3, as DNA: TGTGCCAGCAGCTCACTAGCGGGCTCCTACAATGAGCAGTTCTTC.

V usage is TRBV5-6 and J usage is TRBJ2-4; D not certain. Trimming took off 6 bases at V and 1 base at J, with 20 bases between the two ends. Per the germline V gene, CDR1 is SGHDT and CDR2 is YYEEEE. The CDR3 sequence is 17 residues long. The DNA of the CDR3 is TGTGCCAGCACCCTTCGCCCCACCGGTGCGGCCAAAAACATTCAGTACTTC. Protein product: CASTLRPTGAAKNIQYF.

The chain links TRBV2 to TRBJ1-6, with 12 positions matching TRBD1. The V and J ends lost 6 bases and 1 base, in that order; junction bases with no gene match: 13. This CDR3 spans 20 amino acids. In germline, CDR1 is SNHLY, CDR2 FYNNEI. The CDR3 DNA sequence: TGTGCCAGCAGACCTGCCCCGGGACAGGGGGCCCGGTCCTATAATTCACCCCTCCACTTT. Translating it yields CASRPAPGQGARSYNSPLHF.

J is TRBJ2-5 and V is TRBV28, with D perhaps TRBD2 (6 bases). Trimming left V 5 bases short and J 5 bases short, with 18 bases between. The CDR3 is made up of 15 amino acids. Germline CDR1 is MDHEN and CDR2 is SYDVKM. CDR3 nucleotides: TGTGCCAGCAGTCCTAAGGGGAGGCGATGGGAGACCCAGTACTTC. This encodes CASSPKGRRWETQYF.

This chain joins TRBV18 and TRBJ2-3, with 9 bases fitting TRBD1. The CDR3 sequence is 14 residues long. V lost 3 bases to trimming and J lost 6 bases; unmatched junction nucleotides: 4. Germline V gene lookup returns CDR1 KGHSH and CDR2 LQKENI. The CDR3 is CASSPTGGADTQYF. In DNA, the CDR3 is TGTGCCAGCTCACCCACAGGGGGCGCCGATACGCAGTATTTT. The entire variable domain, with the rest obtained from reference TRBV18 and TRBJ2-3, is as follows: NAGVMQNPRHLVRRRGQEARLRCSPMKGHSHVYWYRQLPEEGLKFMVYLQKENIIDESGMPKERFSAEFPKEGPSILRIQQVVRGDSAAYFCASSPTGGADTQYFGPGTRLTVL.

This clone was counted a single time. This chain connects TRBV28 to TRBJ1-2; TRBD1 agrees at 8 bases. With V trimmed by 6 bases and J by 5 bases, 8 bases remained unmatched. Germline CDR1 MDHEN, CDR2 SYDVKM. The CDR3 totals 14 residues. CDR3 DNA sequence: TGTGCCAGCAGCTCCCAGGGGGCCCTTTATGGCTACACCTTC. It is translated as CASSSQGALYGYTF.

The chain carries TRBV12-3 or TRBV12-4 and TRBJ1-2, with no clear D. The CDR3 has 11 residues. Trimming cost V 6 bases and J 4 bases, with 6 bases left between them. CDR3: CASSEGYGYTF. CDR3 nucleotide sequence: TGTGCCAGCAGCGAGGGCTATGGCTACACCTTC.

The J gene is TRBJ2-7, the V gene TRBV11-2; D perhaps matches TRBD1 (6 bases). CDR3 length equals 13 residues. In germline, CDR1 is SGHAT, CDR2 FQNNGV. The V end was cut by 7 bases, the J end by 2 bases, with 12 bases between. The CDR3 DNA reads TGTGCCAGCACCGAGGACAGAGCCTACGAGCAGTACTTC. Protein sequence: CASTEDRAYEQYF.

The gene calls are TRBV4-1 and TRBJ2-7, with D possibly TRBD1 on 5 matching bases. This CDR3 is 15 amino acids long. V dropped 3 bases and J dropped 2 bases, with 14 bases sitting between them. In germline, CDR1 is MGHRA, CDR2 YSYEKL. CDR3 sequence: CASSQALRQTYEQYF. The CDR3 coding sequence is TGCGCCAGCAGCCAGGCTCTTAGACAGACCTACGAGCAGTACTTC.

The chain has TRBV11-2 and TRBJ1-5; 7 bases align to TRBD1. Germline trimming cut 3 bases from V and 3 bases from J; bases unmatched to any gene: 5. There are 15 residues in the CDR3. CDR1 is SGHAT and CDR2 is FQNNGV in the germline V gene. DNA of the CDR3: TGTGCCAGCAGCTTGGGGGACAGTTACAATCAGCCCCAGCATTTT. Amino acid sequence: CASSLGDSYNQPQHF.

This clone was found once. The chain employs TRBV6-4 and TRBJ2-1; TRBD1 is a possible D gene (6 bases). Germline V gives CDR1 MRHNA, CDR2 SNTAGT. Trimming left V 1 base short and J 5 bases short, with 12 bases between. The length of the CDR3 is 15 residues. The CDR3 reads CASSDWGTPNNEQFF. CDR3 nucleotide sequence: TGTGCCAGCAGTGACTGGGGGACACCCAACAATGAGCAGTTCTTC.

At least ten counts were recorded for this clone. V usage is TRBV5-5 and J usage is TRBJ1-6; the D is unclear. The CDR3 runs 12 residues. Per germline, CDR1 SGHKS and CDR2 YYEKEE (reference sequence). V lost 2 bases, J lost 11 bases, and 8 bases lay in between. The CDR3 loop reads CASSFEVPPLHF. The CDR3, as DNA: TGTGCCAGCAGCTTCGAGGTTCCACCCCTCCACTTT.

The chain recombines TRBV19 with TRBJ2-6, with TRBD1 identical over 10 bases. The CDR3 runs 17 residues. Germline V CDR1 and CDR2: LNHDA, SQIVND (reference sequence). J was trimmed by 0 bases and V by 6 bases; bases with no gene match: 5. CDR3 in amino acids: CASRMTGGTSGANVLTF. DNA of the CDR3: TGTGCCAGTAGGATGACAGGGGGCACCTCTGGGGCCAACGTCCTGACTTTC.

CDR3 amino acids: CASSSYGLAGGSEQFF. The CDR3 DNA reads as TGTGCCAGCAGCTCTTATGGTCTAGCGGGAGGAAGTGAGCAGTTCTTC. The chain combines TRBV11-1 with TRBJ2-1; 11 bases agree with TRBD2. Unmatched junction bases numbered 11, after V lost 4 bases and J lost 9 bases. CDR1 and CDR2 (germline): SGHAT, FQDESV (reference sequence). CDR3 size: 16 residues.